This T cell receptor beta chain was captured by sequencing in a study of shared clonotypes between healthy human individuals. CDR1 SQVTM and CDR2 ANQGSEA come from the germline V gene. Trimming took off 8 bases at V and 2 bases at J, with 15 bases between the two ends. The CDR3 length is 13 residues. Here immunoSEQ multiplex PCR was the method, and the copy in TCRdb shows in-frame clones only, minus some. The sample contains millions of clones, 90% to 95% of which appear only once. V gene TRBV29-1 combines with J gene TRBJ1-2; D is undetermined. The sample was naive CD4+ T cells sorted from blood. The subset denotes: CD45RA+ positively selected. The clonotype was recovered from a man aged 18 to 29 in good health. The CDR3 protein is CSSLPLQNYGYTF. The CDR3 nucleotides are TGCAGCTCCCTTCCACTTCAGAACTATGGCTACACCTTC.